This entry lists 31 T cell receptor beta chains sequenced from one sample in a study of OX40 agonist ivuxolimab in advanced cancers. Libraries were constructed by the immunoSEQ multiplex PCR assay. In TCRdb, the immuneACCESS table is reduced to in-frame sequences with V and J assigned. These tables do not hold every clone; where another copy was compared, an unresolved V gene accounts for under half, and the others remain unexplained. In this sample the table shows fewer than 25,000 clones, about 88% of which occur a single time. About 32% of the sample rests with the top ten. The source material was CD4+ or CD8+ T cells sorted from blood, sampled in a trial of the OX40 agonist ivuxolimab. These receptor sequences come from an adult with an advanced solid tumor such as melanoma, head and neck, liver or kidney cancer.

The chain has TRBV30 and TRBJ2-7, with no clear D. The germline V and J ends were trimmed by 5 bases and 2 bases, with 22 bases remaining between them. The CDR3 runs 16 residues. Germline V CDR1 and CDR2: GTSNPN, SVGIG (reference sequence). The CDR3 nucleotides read TGTGCCTGGCCCCCAATCCTATCCCCCGCGACCTACGAGCAGTACTTC. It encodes CAWPPILSPATYEQYF. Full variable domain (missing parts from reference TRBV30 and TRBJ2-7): SQTIHQWPATLVQPVGSPLSLECTVEGTSNPNLYWYRQAAGRGLQLLFYSVGIGQISSEVPQNLSASRPQDRQFILSSKKLLLSDSGFYLCAWPPILSPATYEQYFGPGTRLTVT.

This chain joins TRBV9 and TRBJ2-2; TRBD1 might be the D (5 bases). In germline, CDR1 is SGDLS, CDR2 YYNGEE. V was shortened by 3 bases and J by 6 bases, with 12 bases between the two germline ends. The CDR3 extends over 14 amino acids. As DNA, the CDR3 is TGTGCCAGCAGCGGACAATCAGGGTCCGGGGAGCTGTTTTTT. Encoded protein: CASSGQSGSGELFF. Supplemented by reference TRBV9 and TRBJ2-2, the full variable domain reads DSGVTQTPKHLITATGQRVTLRCSPRSGDLSVYWYQQSLDQGLQFLIQYYNGEERAKGNILERFSAQQFPDLHSELNLSSLELGDSALYFCASSGQSGSGELFFGEGSRLTVL.

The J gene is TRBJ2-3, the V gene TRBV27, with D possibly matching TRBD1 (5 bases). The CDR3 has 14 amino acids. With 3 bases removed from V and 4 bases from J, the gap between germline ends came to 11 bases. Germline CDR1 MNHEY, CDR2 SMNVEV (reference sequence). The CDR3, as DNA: TGTGCCAGCAGTTTCTTCCAGGGCTCAGATACGCAGTATTTT. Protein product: CASSFFQGSDTQYF.

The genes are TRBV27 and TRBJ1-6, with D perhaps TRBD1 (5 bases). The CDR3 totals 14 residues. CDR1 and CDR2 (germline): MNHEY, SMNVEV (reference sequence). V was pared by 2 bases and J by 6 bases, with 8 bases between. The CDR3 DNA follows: TGTGCCAGCAGTTTAGGGGCGACTAATTCACCCCTCCACTTT. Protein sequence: CASSLGATNSPLHF.

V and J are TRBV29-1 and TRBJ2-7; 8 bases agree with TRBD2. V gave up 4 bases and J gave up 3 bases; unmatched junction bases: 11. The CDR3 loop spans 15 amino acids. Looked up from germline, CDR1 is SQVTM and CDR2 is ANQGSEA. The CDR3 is CSVVSGSYLNYEQYF. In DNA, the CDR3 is TGCAGCGTTGTAAGCGGGAGCTATCTAAACTACGAGCAGTACTTC.

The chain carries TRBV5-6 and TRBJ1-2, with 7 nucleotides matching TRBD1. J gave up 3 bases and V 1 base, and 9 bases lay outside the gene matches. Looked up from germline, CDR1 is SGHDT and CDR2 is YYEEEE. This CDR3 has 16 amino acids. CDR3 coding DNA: TGTGCCAGCAGCTTGATTGGGACAGACCTAGACTATGGCTACACCTTC. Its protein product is CASSLIGTDLDYGYTF.

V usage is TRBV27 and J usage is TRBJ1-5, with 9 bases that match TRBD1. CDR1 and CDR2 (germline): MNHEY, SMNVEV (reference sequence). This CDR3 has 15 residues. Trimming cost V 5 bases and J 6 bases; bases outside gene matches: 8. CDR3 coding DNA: TGTGCCAGCAGTCCAGGGACAGGGAGTACTCAGCCCCAGCATTTT. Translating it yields CASSPGTGSTQPQHF.

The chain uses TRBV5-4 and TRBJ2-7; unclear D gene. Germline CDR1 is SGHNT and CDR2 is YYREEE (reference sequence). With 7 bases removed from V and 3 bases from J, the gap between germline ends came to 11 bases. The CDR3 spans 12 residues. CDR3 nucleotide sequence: TGTGCCAGCGGTCCGGGTTTCTACGAGCAGTACTTC. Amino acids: CASGPGFYEQYF.

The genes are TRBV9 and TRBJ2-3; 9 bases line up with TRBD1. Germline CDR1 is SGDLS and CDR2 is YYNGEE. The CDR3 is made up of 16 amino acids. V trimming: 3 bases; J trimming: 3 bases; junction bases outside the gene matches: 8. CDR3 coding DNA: TGTGCCAGCAGCGCCCGGGACAGGGTATGGACAGATACGCAGTATTTT. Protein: CASSARDRVWTDTQYF. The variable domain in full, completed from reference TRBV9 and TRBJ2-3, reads DSGVTQTPKHLITATGQRVTLRCSPRSGDLSVYWYQQSLDQGLQFLIQYYNGEERAKGNILERFSAQQFPDLHSELNLSSLELGDSALYFCASSARDRVWTDTQYFGPGTRLTVL.

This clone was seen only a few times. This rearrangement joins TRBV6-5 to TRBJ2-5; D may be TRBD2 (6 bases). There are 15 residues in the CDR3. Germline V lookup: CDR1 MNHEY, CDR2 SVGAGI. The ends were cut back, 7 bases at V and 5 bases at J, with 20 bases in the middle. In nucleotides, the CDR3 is TGTGCCAGCACCAACGACGGGGTTGCGGGGGAGACCCAGTACTTC. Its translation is CASTNDGVAGETQYF.

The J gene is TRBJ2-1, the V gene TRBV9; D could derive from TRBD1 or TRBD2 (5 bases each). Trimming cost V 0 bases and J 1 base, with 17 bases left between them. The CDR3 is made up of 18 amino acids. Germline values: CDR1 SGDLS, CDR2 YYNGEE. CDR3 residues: CASSVGAVGELSYNEQFF. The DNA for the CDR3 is TGTGCCAGCAGCGTAGGGGCGGTGGGGGAGTTGTCCTACAATGAGCAGTTCTTC.

CDR3 protein: CASSMFGQGILSGNTIYF. In DNA, the CDR3 is TGTGCCAGTAGTATGTTCGGACAGGGGATCCTATCTGGAAACACCATATATTTT. This sequence joins TRBV19 and TRBJ1-3, with TRBD1 matching over 9 bases. This CDR3 spans 18 amino acids. V lost 3 bases and J lost 1; bases outside the gene matches: 10. Germline V gene sequence: CDR1 LNHDA, CDR2 SQIVND (reference sequence).

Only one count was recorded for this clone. CDR3 loop: CSARGLLGYTF. The CDR3 DNA follows: TGCAGTGCTAGAGGGCTCCTTGGCTACACCTTC. The rearrangement links TRBV20-1 to TRBJ1-2; D ambiguous. CDR1 is DFQATT and CDR2 is SNEGSKA in the germline V gene (reference sequence). The ends were cut back, 1 base at V and 7 bases at J, with 7 bases in the middle. The CDR3 has 11 residues.

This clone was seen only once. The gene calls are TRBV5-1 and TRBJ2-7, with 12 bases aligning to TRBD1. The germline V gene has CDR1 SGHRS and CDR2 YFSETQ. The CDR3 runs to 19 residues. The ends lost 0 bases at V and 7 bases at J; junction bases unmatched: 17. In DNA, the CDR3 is TGCGCCAGCAGCTTGGCCGCGACACTCACCGGGACAGGGGGCCGGGAGCAGTACTTC. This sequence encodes CASSLAATLTGTGGREQYF.

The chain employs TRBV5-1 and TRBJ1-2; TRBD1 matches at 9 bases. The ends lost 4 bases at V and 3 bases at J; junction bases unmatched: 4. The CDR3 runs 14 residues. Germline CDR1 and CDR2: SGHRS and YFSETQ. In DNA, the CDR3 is TGCGCCAGCAGCCCCACAGGGGGCGACTATGGCTACACCTTC. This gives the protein CASSPTGGDYGYTF.

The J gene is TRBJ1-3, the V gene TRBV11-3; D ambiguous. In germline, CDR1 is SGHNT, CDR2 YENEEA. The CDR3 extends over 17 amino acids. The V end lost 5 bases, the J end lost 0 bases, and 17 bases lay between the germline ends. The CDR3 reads CASSRIMDGYSGNTIYF. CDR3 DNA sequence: TGTGCCAGCAGCCGAATTATGGACGGATACTCTGGAAACACCATATATTTT.

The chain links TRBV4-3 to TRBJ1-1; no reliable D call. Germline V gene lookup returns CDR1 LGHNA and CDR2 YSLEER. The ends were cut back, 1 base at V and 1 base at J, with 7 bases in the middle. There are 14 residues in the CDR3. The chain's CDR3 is CASSQGSRNTEAFF. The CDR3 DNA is TGCGCCAGCAGCCAAGGTAGCCGGAACACTGAAGCTTTCTTT.

This chain's CDR3 is CASSVERGLAGLTDTQYF. In DNA, the CDR3 is TGTGCCAGCAGCGTAGAAAGGGGACTAGCGGGGCTCACAGATACGCAGTATTTT. The genes are TRBV9 and TRBJ2-3; 13 bases align to TRBD2. J gave up 2 bases and V 0 bases, and 6 bases lay outside the gene matches. The CDR3 runs to 18 residues. The V gene's germline CDR1 is SGDLS and CDR2 YYNGEE.

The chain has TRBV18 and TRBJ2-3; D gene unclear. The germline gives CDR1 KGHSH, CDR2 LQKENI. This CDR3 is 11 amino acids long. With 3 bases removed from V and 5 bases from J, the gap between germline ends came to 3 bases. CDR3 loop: CASSPEDTQYF. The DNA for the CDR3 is TGTGCCAGCTCACCTGAAGATACGCAGTATTTT.

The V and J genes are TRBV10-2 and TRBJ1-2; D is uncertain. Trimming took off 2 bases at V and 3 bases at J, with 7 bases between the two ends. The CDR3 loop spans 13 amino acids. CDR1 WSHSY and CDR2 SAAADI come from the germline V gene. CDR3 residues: CASSEVTDYGYTF. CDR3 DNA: TGCGCCAGCAGTGAGGTGACGGACTATGGCTACACCTTC.

CDR3 protein: CASSVGGGRARDEQFF. The CDR3 DNA reads as TGTGCCAGCAGCGTAGGGGGCGGGAGGGCCCGCGATGAGCAGTTCTTC. The rearrangement links TRBV9 to TRBJ2-1, with TRBD2 identical over 9 bases. V dropped 0 bases and J dropped 8; count of bases not matched to a gene: 9. This CDR3 is 16 amino acids long. Germline CDR1 is SGDLS and CDR2 is YYNGEE.

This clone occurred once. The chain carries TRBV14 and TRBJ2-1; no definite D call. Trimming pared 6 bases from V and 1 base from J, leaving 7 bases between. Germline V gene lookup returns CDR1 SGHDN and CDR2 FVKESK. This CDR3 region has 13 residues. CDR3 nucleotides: TGTGCCAGCAGTGAAAGTTCCTACAATGAGCAGTTCTTC. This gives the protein CASSESSYNEQFF.

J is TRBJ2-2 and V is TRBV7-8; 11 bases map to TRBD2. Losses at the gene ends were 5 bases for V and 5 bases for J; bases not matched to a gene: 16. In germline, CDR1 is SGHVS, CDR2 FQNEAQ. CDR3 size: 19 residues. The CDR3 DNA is TGTGCCAGCAGCCCCCGCTCTTTAGCGGGAGGGTTTCTAACCGGGGAGCTGTTTTTT. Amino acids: CASSPRSLAGGFLTGELFF.

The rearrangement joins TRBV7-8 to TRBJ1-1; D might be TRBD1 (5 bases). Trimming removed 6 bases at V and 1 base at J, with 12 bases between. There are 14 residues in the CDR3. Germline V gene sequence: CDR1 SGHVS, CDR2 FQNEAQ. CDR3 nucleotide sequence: TGTGCCAGCAGGGGGCCCGAAGGGAACACTGAAGCTTTCTTT. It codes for CASRGPEGNTEAFF.

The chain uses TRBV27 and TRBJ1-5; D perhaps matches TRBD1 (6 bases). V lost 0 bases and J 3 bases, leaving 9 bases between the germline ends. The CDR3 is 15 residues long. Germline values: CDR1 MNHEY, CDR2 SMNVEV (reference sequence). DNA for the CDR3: TGTGCCAGCAGTTTATCGAGGGGGTCCAATCAGCCCCAGCATTTT. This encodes CASSLSRGSNQPQHF.

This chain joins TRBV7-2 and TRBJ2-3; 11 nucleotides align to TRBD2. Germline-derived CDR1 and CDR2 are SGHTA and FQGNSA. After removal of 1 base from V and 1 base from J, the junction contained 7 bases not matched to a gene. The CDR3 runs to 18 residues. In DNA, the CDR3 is TGTGCCAGCAGCTTAGTACTAGCGGGAGTTTTCGGCACAGATACGCAGTATTTT. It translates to CASSLVLAGVFGTDTQYF.

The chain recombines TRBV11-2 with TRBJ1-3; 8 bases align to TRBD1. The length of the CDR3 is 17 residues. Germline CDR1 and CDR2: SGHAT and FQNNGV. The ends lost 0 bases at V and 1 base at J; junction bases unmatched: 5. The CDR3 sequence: CASSLDHRGTSGNTIYF. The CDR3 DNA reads TGTGCCAGCAGCTTAGATCACAGGGGGACATCTGGAAACACCATATATTTT.

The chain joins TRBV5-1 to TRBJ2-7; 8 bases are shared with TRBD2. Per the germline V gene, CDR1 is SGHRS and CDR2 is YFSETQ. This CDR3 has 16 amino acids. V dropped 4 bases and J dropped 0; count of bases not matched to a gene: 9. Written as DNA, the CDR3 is TGCGCCAGCAGCACTAGCGGAGCCATGAGCTCCTACGAGCAGTACTTC. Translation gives CASSTSGAMSSYEQYF.

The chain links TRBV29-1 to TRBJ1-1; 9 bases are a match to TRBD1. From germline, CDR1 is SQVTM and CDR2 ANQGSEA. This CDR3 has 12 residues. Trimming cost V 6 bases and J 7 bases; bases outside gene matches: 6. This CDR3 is CSVGQGAFEAFF. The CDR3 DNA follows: TGCAGCGTGGGACAGGGAGCTTTTGAAGCTTTCTTT.

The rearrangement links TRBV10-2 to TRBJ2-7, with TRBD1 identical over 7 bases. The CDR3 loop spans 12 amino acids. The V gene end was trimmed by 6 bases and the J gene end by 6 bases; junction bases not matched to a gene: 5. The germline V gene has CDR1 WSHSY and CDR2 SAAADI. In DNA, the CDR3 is TGCGCCAGCAGCGTGACAGGGATCGAGCAGTACTTC. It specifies CASSVTGIEQYF.

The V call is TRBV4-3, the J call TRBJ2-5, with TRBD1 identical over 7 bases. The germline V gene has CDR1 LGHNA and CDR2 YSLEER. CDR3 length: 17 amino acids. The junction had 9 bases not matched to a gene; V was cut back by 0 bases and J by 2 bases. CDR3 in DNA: TGCGCCAGCAGCCAAGAATTCGAGGGGGCTAGGCAAGAGACCCAGTACTTC. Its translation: CASSQEFEGARQETQYF.